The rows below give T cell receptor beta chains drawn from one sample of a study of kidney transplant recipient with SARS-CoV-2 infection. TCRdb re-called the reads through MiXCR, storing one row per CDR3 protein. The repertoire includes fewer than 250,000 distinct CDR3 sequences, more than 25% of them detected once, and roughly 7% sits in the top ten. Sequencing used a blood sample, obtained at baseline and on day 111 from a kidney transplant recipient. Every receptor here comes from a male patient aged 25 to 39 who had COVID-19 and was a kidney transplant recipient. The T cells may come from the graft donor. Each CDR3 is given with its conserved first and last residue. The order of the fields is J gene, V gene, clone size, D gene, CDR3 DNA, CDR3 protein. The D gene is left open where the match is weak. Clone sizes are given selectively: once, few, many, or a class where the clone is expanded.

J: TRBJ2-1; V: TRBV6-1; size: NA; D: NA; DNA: TGTGCCAGCAGTGAAGGGGGATGGGGACTGCGCTCTAATGAGCAGTTCTTC; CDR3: CASSEGGWGLRSNEQFF
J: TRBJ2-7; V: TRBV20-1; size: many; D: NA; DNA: TGCAGTGCTGCAACGGGGACGCAACACTACGAGCAGTACTTC; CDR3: CSAATGTQHYEQYF
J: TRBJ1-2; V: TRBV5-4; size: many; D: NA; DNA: TGTGCCAGCAGCTTGTTGACAGTCTATGGCTACACCTTC; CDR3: CASSLLTVYGYTF
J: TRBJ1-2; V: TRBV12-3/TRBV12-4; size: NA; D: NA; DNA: TGTGCCAGCAGTTGGTTGCTCACGGCAGGAAAGACCTATGGCTACACCTTC; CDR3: CASSWLLTAGKTYGYTF
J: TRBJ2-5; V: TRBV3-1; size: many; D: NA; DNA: TGTGCCAGCAGCCTGTTATGTCCCATTTCTTTCTCTGAGACCCAGTACTTC; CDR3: CASSLLCPISFSETQYF
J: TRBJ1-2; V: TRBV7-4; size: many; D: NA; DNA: TGTGCCAGCAGCTACAGCGCTTCAGCTCGAAAGACCTATGGCTACACCTTC; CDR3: CASSYSASARKTYGYTF
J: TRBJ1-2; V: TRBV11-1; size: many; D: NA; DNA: TGTGCCAGCAGCTTGATGTCTAAGGCTGGAAAGACCTATGGCTACACCTTC; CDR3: CASSLMSKAGKTYGYTF
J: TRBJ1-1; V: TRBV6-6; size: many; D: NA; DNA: TGTGCCAGCAGTCCCTGGGGCACTGAAGCTTTCTTT; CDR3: CASSPWGTEAFF
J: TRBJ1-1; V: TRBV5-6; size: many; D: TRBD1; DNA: TGTGCCAGCCGGGACAGGGGGATCACTGAAGCTTTCTTT; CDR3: CASRDRGITEAFF
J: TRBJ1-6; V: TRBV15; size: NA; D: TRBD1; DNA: TGTGCCACCAGGACCGGGACAGGGAACTCACCCCTCCACTTT; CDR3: CATRTGTGNSPLHF
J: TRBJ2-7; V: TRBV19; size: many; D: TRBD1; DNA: TGTGCCAGTAGTCCACAGGGGCTTTCCTACGAGCAGTACTTC; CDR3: CASSPQGLSYEQYF
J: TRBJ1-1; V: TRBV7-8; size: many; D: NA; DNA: TGTGCCAGCAGCCCCCGGGACCTAAATACCACTGAAGCTTTCTTT; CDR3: CASSPRDLNTTEAFF
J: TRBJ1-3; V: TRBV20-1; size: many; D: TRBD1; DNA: TGCAGTGCACCCGGACAGGGCCCCTCTGGAAACACCATATATTTT; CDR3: CSAPGQGPSGNTIYF
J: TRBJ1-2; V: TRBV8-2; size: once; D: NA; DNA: TGTGGCAGTAGCCCTTTTGATAGCCGAAAGACCTATGGCTACACCTTC; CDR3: CGSSPFDSRKTYGYTF
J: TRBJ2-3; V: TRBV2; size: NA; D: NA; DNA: TGTGCCAGCATGAAACTTCCGGGACTCCGCACAGATACGCAGTATTTT; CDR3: CASMKLPGLRTDTQYF
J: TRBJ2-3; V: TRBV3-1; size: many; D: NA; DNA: TGTGCCAGCAGCCAAGATAGGCAGAGCACAGATACGCAGTATTTT; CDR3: CASSQDRQSTDTQYF
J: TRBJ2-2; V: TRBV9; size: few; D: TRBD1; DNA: TGTGCCAGCAGCGGTGGACAGGCGTCGTGGGACACCGGGGAGCTGTTTTTT; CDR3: CASSGGQASWDTGELFF
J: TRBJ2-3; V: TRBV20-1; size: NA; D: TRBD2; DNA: TGCAGTGCTCTAGCGGGGGTTGATACGCAGTATTTT; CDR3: CSALAGVDTQYF
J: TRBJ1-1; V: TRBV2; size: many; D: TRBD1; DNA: TGTGCCAGCAGTATACAACCGGGACAGGGGAACACTGAAGCTTTCTTT; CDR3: CASSIQPGQGNTEAFF
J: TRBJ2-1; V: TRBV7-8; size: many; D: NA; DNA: TGTGCCAGCAGCTTCTCCGCGGGCTCGAATGAGCAGTTCTTC; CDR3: CASSFSAGSNEQFF
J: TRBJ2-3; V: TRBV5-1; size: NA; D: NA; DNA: TGCGCCAACTCGGGGGATACGCAGTATTTT; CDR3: CANSGDTQYF
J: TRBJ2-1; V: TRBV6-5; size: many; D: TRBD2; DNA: TGTGCCAGCAGTTACCGGGGACTAGCGGGGGCCCGAAAACACAATGAGCAGTTCTTC; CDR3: CASSYRGLAGARKHNEQFF
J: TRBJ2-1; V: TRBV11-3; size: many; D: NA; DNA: TGTGCCAGCAGCTCCCTCTACGATGAGCAGTTCTTC; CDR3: CASSSLYDEQFF
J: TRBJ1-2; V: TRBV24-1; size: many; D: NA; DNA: TGTGCCACCAGTCGAACATGTAGTACCAGAAAGACCTATGGCTACACCTTC; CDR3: CATSRTCSTRKTYGYTF
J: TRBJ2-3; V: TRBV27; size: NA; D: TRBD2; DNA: TGTGCCAGCAGTTTATCGATACACCTAGCTAGCGGGAGCGTAGCAGATACGCAGTATTTT; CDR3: CASSLSIHLASGSVADTQYF
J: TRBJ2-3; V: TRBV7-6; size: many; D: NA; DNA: TGTGCCAGCAGCTTAGGGTCCGGATCTAGCACAGATACGCAGTATTTT; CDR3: CASSLGSGSSTDTQYF
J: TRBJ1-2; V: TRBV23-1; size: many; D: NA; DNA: TGCGCCAGCAGTTACTCAGAGCTACGCAGAAAGACCTATGGCTACACCTTC; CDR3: CASSYSELRRKTYGYTF
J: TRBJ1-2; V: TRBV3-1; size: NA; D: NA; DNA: TGTGCCAGCAGCTTGAGTTTCACCCTTCGAAAGACCTATGGCTACACCTTC; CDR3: CASSLSFTLRKTYGYTF
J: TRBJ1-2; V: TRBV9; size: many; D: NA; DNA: TGTGCCAGCAGCACCGGTCGGAGCTATGGCTACACCTTC; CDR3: CASSTGRSYGYTF
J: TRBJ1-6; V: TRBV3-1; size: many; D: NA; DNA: TGTGCCAGCAGCCAAGTCAGAGGTTCACCCCTCCACTTT; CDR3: CASSQVRGSPLHF
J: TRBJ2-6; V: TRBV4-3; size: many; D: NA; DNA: TGCGCCAGCGGACCAGTGTACTCTGGGGCCAACGTCCTGACTTTC; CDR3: CASGPVYSGANVLTF
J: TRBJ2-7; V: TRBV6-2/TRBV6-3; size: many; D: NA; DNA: TGTGCCAGCAGCCTATCCGAGGCTTTCTACGAGCAGTACTTC; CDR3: CASSLSEAFYEQYF
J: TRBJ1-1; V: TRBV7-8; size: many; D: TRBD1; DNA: TGTGCCAGCAGCCCGAGACAGGGGAGGGACACTGAAGCTTTCTTT; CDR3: CASSPRQGRDTEAFF
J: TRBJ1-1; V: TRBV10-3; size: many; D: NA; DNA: TGTGCCATCAGCAAACAGGGCGGGGGCACTGAAGCTTTCTTT; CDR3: CAISKQGGGTEAFF
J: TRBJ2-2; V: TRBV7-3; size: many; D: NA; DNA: TGTGCCAGCAGCCATCGACAGGCTAGTAACACCGGGGAGCTGTTTTTT; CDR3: CASSHRQASNTGELFF
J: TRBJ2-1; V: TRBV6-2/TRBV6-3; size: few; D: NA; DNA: TGTGCCAGCAGTTACTTGGGGGGGCAGGGCTACAATGAGCAGTTCTTC; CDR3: CASSYLGGQGYNEQFF
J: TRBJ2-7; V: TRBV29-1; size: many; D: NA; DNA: TGCAGCGTTGAAGGGGTGGGCGAGCAGTACTTC; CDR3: CSVEGVGEQYF
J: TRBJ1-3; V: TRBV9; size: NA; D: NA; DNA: TGTGCCAGCAGCGTAGGTGATGGAAACACCATATATTTT; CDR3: CASSVGDGNTIYF
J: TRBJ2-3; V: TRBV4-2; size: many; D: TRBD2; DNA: TGTGCCAGCAGCCAAGAGATGGGCGGGGGGGGAGATACGCAGTATTTT; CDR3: CASSQEMGGGGDTQYF
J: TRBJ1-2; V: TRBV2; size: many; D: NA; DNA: TGTGCCAGCAGTGACGACGGGAGCGGTGGCTACACCTTC; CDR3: CASSDDGSGGYTF
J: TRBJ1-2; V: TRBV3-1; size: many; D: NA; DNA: TGTGCCAGCAGCAGAGCAACCACCCTTCGAAAGACCTATGGCTACACCTTC; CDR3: CASSRATTLRKTYGYTF